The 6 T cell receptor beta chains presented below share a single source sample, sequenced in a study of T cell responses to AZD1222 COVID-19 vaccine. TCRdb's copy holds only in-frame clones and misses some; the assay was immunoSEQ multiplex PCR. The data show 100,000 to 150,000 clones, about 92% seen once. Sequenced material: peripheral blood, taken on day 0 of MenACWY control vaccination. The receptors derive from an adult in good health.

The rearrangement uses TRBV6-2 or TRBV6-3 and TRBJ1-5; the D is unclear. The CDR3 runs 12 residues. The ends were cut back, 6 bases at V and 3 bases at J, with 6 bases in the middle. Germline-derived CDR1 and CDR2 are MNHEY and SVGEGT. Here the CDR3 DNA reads TGTGCCAGCAGCAGCCTCAATCAGCCCCAGCATTTT. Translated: CASSSLNQPQHF.

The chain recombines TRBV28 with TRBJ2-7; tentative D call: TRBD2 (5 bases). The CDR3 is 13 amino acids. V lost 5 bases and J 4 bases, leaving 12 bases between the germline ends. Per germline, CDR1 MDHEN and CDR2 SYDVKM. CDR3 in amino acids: CASSIGVNYEQYV. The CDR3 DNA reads TGTGCCAGCAGTATCGGGGTTAATTACGAGCAGTACGTC.

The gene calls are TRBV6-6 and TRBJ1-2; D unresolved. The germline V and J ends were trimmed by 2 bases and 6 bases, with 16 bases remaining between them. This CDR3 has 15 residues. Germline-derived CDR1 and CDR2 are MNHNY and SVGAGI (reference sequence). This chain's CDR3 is CASSYRTRVPDGYTF. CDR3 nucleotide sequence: TGTGCCAGCAGTTACCGTACGCGGGTCCCCGATGGCTACACCTTC.

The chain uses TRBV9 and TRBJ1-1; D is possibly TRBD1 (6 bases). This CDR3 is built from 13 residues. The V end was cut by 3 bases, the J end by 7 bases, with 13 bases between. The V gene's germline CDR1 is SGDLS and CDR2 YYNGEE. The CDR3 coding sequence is TGTGCCAGCAGCGCACCGGGACACGGTGAAGCTTTCTTT. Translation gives CASSAPGHGEAFF.

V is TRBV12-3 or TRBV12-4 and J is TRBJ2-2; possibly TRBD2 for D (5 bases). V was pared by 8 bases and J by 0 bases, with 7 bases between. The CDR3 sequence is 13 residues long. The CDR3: CASQTTNTGELFF. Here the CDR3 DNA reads TGTGCCAGCCAGACTACGAACACCGGGGAGCTGTTTTTT.

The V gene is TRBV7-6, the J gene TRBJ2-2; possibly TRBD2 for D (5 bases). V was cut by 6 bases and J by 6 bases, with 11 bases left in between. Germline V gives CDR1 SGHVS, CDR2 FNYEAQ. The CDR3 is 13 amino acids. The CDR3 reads CASSSSGSGELFF. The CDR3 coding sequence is TGTGCCAGCAGTTCCAGCGGCTCCGGGGAGCTGTTTTTT.